A selection of T cell receptor beta chains follows, all from one sample in a study of T cells after yellow fever vaccination. One entry per CDR3 protein, called by TCRdb with MiXCR from the 5' RACE reads. The top ten clones hold roughly 13% of a sample with a few hundred thousand distinct CDR3 sequences, about a fifth of them seen once. Sequenced here: PBMCs, sampled 15 days after the yellow fever booster vaccination. Receptor source: a man aged 25 to 40 who received the YFV17D yellow fever vaccine. CDR3s include the opening cysteine and the closing phenylalanine or tryptophan. The size field is filled for only some rows; it gives once, few, many or a size class.

CDR3: CASSPVRSNEQFF
length: 13
V: TRBV7-8
size: -
J: TRBJ2-1

CDR3: CASGTVHEQYF
length: 11
V: TRBV6-2/TRBV6-3
size: -
J: TRBJ2-7

CDR3: CASRRVDGYEQYF
length: 13
V: TRBV5-5
size: few
J: TRBJ2-7

CDR3: CSARWAGGVFF
length: 11
V: TRBV20-1
size: few
J: TRBJ2-1

CDR3: CASSPGTSGRYTGELFF
length: 17
V: TRBV5-1
size: -
J: TRBJ2-2

CDR3: CASSLRQGIGEQFF
length: 14
V: TRBV7-2
size: -
J: TRBJ2-1

CDR3: CASSLPSIGQQYF
length: 13
V: TRBV7-2
size: -
J: TRBJ2-4

CDR3: CASSEGTSGRYEQYF
length: 15
V: TRBV5-1
size: few
J: TRBJ2-7

CDR3: CASSPGHELIAKNIQYF
length: 17
V: TRBV5-1
size: few
J: TRBJ2-4

CDR3: CASSSPPGPRRGTDTQYF
length: 18
V: TRBV7-3
size: -
J: TRBJ2-3

CDR3: CASSFEHTGNTIYF
length: 14
V: TRBV7-9
size: few
J: TRBJ1-3

CDR3: CASSLERGPRQFF
length: 13
V: TRBV11-2
size: -
J: TRBJ2-1

CDR3: CASIGSGNYNEQFF
length: 14
V: TRBV3-1
size: -
J: TRBJ2-1

CDR3: CSARRQGMGGYTF
length: 13
V: TRBV20-1
size: -
J: TRBJ1-2

CDR3: CASSHRESDTQYF
length: 13
V: TRBV6-4
size: -
J: TRBJ2-3

CDR3: CSAMKGGRAGGTQYF
length: 15
V: TRBV20-1
size: few
J: TRBJ2-3

CDR3: CAWNTGYQETQYF
length: 13
V: TRBV30
size: -
J: TRBJ2-5

CDR3: CATSDFRRVEQFF
length: 13
V: TRBV24-1
size: -
J: TRBJ2-1

CDR3: CASSLQGGGVYTEAFF
length: 16
V: TRBV7-9
size: -
J: TRBJ1-1

CDR3: CASRPELPLDGYTF
length: 14
V: TRBV25-1
size: few
J: TRBJ1-2

CDR3: CSVEGGTGGTYNEQFF
length: 16
V: TRBV29-1
size: -
J: TRBJ2-1

CDR3: CSANEAGAGEQYF
length: 13
V: TRBV20-1
size: few
J: TRBJ2-7

CDR3: CASSKWLELETQYF
length: 14
V: TRBV21-1
size: -
J: TRBJ2-5

CDR3: CATTRGDEQFF
length: 11
V: TRBV15
size: few
J: TRBJ2-1

CDR3: CASSLASQGAGPPYEQYF
length: 18
V: TRBV7-6
size: -
J: TRBJ2-7

CDR3: CASSDSGGAETQYF
length: 14
V: TRBV4-2
size: -
J: TRBJ2-5

CDR3: CASTRTPTGELFF
length: 13
V: TRBV6-1
size: -
J: TRBJ2-2

CDR3: CASSLVSGPSYEQYF
length: 15
V: TRBV7-2
size: once
J: TRBJ2-7

CDR3: CASSPRLAGGQETQYF
length: 16
V: TRBV18
size: -
J: TRBJ2-5

CDR3: CASSFWSGGDTQYF
length: 14
V: TRBV5-8
size: -
J: TRBJ2-3

CDR3: CASRAFQGPTEAFF
length: 14
V: TRBV7-9
size: few
J: TRBJ1-1

CDR3: CASSLGETSGSYEQYF
length: 16
V: TRBV12-3/TRBV12-4
size: few
J: TRBJ2-7

CDR3: CASSPGTGSLNTEAFF
length: 16
V: TRBV5-1
size: -
J: TRBJ1-1

CDR3: CASSEYGESYGYTF
length: 14
V: TRBV25-1
size: -
J: TRBJ1-2

CDR3: CASSSISGELFF
length: 12
V: TRBV6-5
size: few
J: TRBJ2-2

CDR3: CSVRLSGNTIYF
length: 12
V: TRBV29-1
size: -
J: TRBJ1-3

CDR3: CASSLEWSGRAYEQYF
length: 16
V: TRBV5-1
size: few
J: TRBJ2-7

CDR3: CASSIRGRFYEQYF
length: 14
V: TRBV19
size: once
J: TRBJ2-7

CDR3: CASSVGTSGYLFVDEQFF
length: 18
V: TRBV9
size: -
J: TRBJ2-1

CDR3: CSARDQGLGYGYTF
length: 14
V: TRBV20-1
size: -
J: TRBJ1-2

CDR3: CSASLALTADQPQHF
length: 15
V: TRBV20-1
size: -
J: TRBJ1-5

CDR3: CASKRVRGQNEQFF
length: 14
V: TRBV23-1
size: -
J: TRBJ2-1

CDR3: CSVHRRGYEQYF
length: 12
V: TRBV20-1
size: once
J: TRBJ2-7

CDR3: CASSLSFRNNEQFF
length: 14
V: TRBV7-9
size: -
J: TRBJ2-1

CDR3: CSVGTGVDIQYF
length: 12
V: TRBV29-1
size: few
J: TRBJ2-4

CDR3: CASSMERGPYNEQFF
length: 15
V: TRBV19
size: few
J: TRBJ2-1

CDR3: CASSQQPSDYGYTF
length: 14
V: TRBV6-1
size: -
J: TRBJ1-2

CDR3: CASSFTDRAKNEQFF
length: 15
V: TRBV28
size: -
J: TRBJ2-1

CDR3: CASADGVEQFF
length: 11
V: TRBV6-2/TRBV6-3
size: few
J: TRBJ2-1

CDR3: CASSPLSGVGNEQFF
length: 15
V: TRBV6-1
size: few
J: TRBJ2-1

CDR3: CASKHRGTEAFF
length: 12
V: TRBV19
size: many
J: TRBJ1-1

CDR3: CSARGRNYEQYF
length: 12
V: TRBV20-1
size: -
J: TRBJ2-7

CDR3: CASSVVAGGPYEQYF
length: 15
V: TRBV5-1
size: few
J: TRBJ2-7

CDR3: CSVEDPWLGAYNEQFF
length: 16
V: TRBV29-1
size: few
J: TRBJ2-1